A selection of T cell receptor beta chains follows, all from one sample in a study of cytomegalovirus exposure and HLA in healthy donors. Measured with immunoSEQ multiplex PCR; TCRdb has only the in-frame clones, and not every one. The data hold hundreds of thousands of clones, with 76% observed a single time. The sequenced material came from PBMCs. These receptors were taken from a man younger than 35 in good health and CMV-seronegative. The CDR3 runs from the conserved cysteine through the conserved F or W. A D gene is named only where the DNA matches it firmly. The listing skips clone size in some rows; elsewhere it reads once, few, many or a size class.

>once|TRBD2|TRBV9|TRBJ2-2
TGTGCCAGCAGCGCCCATGGGGCGGGACTAGCGGGAAGTTCCAACACCGGGGAGCTGTTTTTT
CASSAHGAGLAGSSNTGELFF
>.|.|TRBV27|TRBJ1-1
TGTGCCAGCAGTTTTTCCATGGCGAACACTGAAGCTTTCTTT
CASSFSMANTEAFF
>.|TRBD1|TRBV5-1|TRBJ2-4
TGCGCCAGCAGCTGGGGCCCGACAGGGACCAAAAACATTCAGTACTTC
CASSWGPTGTKNIQYF
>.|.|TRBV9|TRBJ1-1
TGTGCCAGCAGCGTAGCCGAGACGGGGGCTGAAGCTTTCTTT
CASSVAETGAEAFF
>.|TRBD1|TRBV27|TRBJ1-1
TGTGCCAGCAGTCCCGGACAGGGTGGGGCTTTCTTT
CASSPGQGGAFF
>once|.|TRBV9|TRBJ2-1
TGTGCCAGCAGCCCCGGTTCTAGGACAGTAGTATACAATGAGCAGTTCTTC
CASSPGSRTVVYNEQFF
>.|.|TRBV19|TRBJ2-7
TGTGCCAGTAGTATTCAGGTCCAGGGCTCCTACGAGCAGTACTTC
CASSIQVQGSYEQYF
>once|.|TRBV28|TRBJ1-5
TGTGCCAGCTATGGGGGGGTAAAGGCCCAGCATTTT
CASYGGVKAQHF
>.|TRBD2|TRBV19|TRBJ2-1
TGTGCCTCAGAACACACTAGCGGAGGGTCCAATGAGCAGTTCTTC
CASEHTSGGSNEQFF
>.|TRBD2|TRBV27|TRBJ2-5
TGTGCCAGCAGTCCAACGGGGGGGAGGGAGTTTGAGACCCAGTACTTC
CASSPTGGREFETQYF
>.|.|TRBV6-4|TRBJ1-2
TGTGCCAGCAGTGACTCCTCTAATCGCTACACCTTC
CASSDSSNRYTF
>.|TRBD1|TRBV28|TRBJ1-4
TGTGCCAGCGGGTCGGGGACAGTTAATGAAAAACTGTTTTTT
CASGSGTVNEKLFF
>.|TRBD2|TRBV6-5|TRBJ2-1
TGTGCCAGCAGCAAGGGACTAGAGATTCGGGAGCAGTTCTTC
CASSKGLEIREQFF
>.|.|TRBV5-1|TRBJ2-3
TGCGCCAGCAGTCAGTCCGGGACAGATACGCAGTATTTT
CASSQSGTDTQYF
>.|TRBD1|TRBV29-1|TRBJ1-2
TGCAGCGTGAGGACAGGGAACACTAACTATGGCTACACCTTC
CSVRTGNTNYGYTF
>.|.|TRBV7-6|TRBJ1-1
TGTGCCAGCAGCTTAGCGTTAGGGAGTGAAGCTTTCTTT
CASSLALGSEAFF
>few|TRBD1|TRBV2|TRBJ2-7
TGTGCCAGCAACTTAGACAGGGCCGCCTACGAGCAGTACTTC
CASNLDRAAYEQYF
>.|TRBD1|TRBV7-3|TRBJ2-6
TGTGCCAGCAGCTTAGGCCCCGGGGACAGGGGATCTGGGGCCAACGTCCTGACTTTC
CASSLGPGDRGSGANVLTF
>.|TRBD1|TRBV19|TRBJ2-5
TGTGCCAGTAGTATTGGGACAGGGCCGTACCAAGAGACCCAGTACTTC
CASSIGTGPYQETQYF
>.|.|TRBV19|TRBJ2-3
TGTGCCAGTAGTACCGGCGGCTTTTACACAGATACGCAGTATTTT
CASSTGGFYTDTQYF